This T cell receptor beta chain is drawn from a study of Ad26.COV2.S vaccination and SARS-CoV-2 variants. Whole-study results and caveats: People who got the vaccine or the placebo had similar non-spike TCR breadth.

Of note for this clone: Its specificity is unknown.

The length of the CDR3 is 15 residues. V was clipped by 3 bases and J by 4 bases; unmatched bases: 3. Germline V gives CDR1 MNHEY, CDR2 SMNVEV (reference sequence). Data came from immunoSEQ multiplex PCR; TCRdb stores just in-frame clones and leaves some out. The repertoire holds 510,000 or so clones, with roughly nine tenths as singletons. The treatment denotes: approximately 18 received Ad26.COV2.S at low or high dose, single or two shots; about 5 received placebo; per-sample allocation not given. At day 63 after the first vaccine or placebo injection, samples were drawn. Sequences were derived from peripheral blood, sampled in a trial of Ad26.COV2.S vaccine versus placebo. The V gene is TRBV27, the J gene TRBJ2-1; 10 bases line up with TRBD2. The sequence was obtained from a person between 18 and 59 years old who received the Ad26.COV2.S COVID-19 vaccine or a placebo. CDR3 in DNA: TGTGCCAGCAGTTTTTTAGCGGGAGGTTACAATGAGCAGTTCTTC. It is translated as CASSFLAGGYNEQFF.